This T cell receptor beta chain is drawn from a study of T cells in women clearing cervical HPV infection. V lost 5 bases, J lost 2 bases, and 3 bases stayed unmatched. The CDR3 length is 14 residues. The germline gives CDR1 LNHDA, CDR2 SQIVND (reference sequence). Here immunoSEQ multiplex PCR was the method, and the copy in TCRdb shows in-frame clones only, minus some. Its table lists approximately 35,000 clones. On this clone: Sequencing ends 3 residues short of the CDR3 end; the germline J gene provides the rest.

This sequence joins TRBV19 and TRBJ2-7, with 10 positions matching TRBD2. The material sequenced was blood buffy coat. This TCR derives from a woman aged 18-70 years with a cervical HPV16 infection that either progressed to CIN3+ or cleared (not recorded which). CDR3 sequence: CASSSLAGAYEQYF. The DNA read from the CDR3 is TGTGCCAGTAGTTCCCTAGCGGGAGCCTACGAG.